These 29 T cell receptor beta chains originate from one sample sequenced in a study of blood T cell repertoires in COVID-19. Sequenced by immunoSEQ multiplex PCR; TCRdb stores in-frame clones only, minus some. This sample has about 98,000 clones, with 87% found just once. Sequencing input: peripheral blood. The receptors were sampled from a man in his fifties or sixties with active COVID-19.

This clone was observed a few times. The rearrangement joins TRBV9 to TRBJ2-7, with 11 bases identical to TRBD2. CDR1 is SGDLS, CDR2 YYNGEE, per germline. With 2 bases clipped from V and 6 bases from J, the junction kept 7 bases outside the gene matches. The CDR3 contains 15 residues. This CDR3 is CASSVSGTSGSEQYF. In DNA form, the CDR3 reads TGTGCCAGCAGCGTCTCCGGGACTAGCGGATCCGAGCAGTACTTC.

This chain connects TRBV27 to TRBJ2-7; D is uncertain. The CDR3 has 16 residues. The V gene's germline CDR1 is MNHEY and CDR2 SMNVEV (reference sequence). Trimming stripped 0 bases from V and 2 bases from J, with 14 bases between. CDR3 sequence reads: CASSLSDTAPPYEQYF. For the CDR3, the DNA is TGTGCCAGCAGTTTATCGGATACAGCTCCGCCCTACGAGCAGTACTTC.

This chain links TRBV7-2 with TRBJ1-5, with D maybe TRBD1 (6 bases). The V gene's germline CDR1 is SGHTA and CDR2 FQGNSA. Trimming left V 2 bases short and J 7 bases short, with 9 bases between. This CDR3 spans 13 amino acids. The CDR3 here is CASSLYREQPQHF. Here the CDR3 DNA reads TGTGCCAGCAGCTTATACAGGGAACAGCCCCAGCATTTT.

The CDR3 DNA is TGTGCCAGCAGCCCGGGAGACCACGCTAACTATGGCTACACCTTC. Amino acid sequence: CASSPGDHANYGYTF. The V and J genes are TRBV5-6 and TRBJ1-2; D not certain. The CDR3 covers 15 residues. V was cut by 4 bases and J by 0 bases, with 13 bases left in between. Germline V CDR1 and CDR2: SGHDT, YYEEEE. The full variable domain, its missing parts supplied by reference TRBV5-6 and TRBJ1-2, is DAGVTQSPTHLIKTRGQQVTLRCSPKSGHDTVSWYQQALGQGPQFIFQYYEEEERQRGNFPDRFSGHQFPNYSSELNVNALLLGDSALYLCASSPGDHANYGYTFGSGTRLTVV.

The chain is built from TRBV20-1 and TRBJ1-3, with D uncertain. The V end lost 3 bases, the J end lost 0 bases, and 15 bases lay between the germline ends. CDR3 length equals 16 residues. CDR1 and CDR2 (germline): DFQATT, SNEGSKA (reference sequence). The DNA of the CDR3 is TGCAGTGCTAGTTTCGCGGGGTTCCCCTCTGGAAACACCATATATTTT. Amino acid sequence: CSASFAGFPSGNTIYF.

V gene TRBV6-5 combines with J gene TRBJ1-3; 8 bases line up with TRBD1. V gave up 0 bases and J gave up 3 bases; unmatched junction bases: 4. Germline values: CDR1 MNHEY, CDR2 SVGAGI. This CDR3 region has 16 residues. CDR3: CASSYSWTGRGNTIYF. The CDR3 nucleotides are TGTGCCAGCAGTTACTCCTGGACAGGGCGTGGAAACACCATATATTTT.

CDR3 bases: TGTGCCCGGGGAATGGGACAGGGAAACTATGGCTACACCTTC. This gives the protein CARGMGQGNYGYTF. The chain couples TRBV30 to TRBJ1-2; 9 nucleotides align to TRBD1. The V segment lost 8 bases and the J segment 2 bases; nucleotides outside the gene matches: 9. The CDR3 totals 14 residues. Germline lookup yields CDR1 GTSNPN and CDR2 SVGIG (reference sequence).

The genes are TRBV4-3 and TRBJ2-5; 7 positions match TRBD2. The CDR3 extends over 16 amino acids. Germline loops: CDR1 LGHNA, CDR2 YSLEER. The V gene end was trimmed by 0 bases and the J gene end by 4 bases; junction bases not matched to a gene: 8. The CDR3 reads CASSQDWVSGRETQYF. In nucleotides, the CDR3 is TGCGCCAGCAGCCAAGATTGGGTTAGCGGGCGAGAGACCCAGTACTTC.

The chain recombines TRBV5-1 with TRBJ2-1; D is possibly TRBD1 (7 bases). Germline assignment: CDR1 SGHRS and CDR2 YFSETQ. The CDR3 is made up of 16 amino acids. V was shortened by 0 bases and J by 7 bases, with 17 bases between the two germline ends. CDR3 in DNA: TGCGCCAGCAGCTTGGCCGGGAGACAGGGTGGGAATGAGCAGTTCTTC. Encoded protein: CASSLAGRQGGNEQFF. Complete variable domain (other parts from reference TRBV5-1 and TRBJ2-1): KAGVTQTPRYLIKTRGQQVTLSCSPISGHRSVSWYQQTPGQGLQFLFEYFSETQRNKGNFPGRFSGRQFSNSRSEMNVSTLELGDSALYLCASSLAGRQGGNEQFFGPGTRLTVL.

This clone was seen once. V usage is TRBV27 and J usage is TRBJ1-5; 7 bases fit TRBD1. V trimming: 5 bases; J trimming: 4 bases; junction bases outside the gene matches: 5. The CDR3 is 14 residues long. Germline lookup yields CDR1 MNHEY and CDR2 SMNVEV (reference sequence). The CDR3: CASSLTTGNQPQHF. The CDR3 DNA follows: TGTGCCAGCAGTCTGACGACAGGGAATCAGCCCCAGCATTTT.

The chain links TRBV9 to TRBJ2-2; D is undetermined. Germline values: CDR1 SGDLS, CDR2 YYNGEE. V lost 3 bases and J 3 bases, leaving 6 bases between the germline ends. The CDR3 is 13 residues long. This CDR3 reads CASSGLYTGELFF. The CDR3 nucleotides are TGTGCCAGCAGCGGCCTATACACCGGGGAGCTGTTTTTT. The full variable domain, with the rest looked up from reference TRBV9 and TRBJ2-2, is DSGVTQTPKHLITATGQRVTLRCSPRSGDLSVYWYQQSLDQGLQFLIQYYNGEERAKGNILERFSAQQFPDLHSELNLSSLELGDSALYFCASSGLYTGELFFGEGSRLTVL.

The rearrangement links TRBV6-5 to TRBJ2-5; D unclear. The V and J ends lost 0 bases and 2 bases respectively, with 7 bases between them. Germline V gene lookup returns CDR1 MNHEY and CDR2 SVGAGI. The CDR3 has 14 amino acids. The CDR3, as DNA: TGTGCCAGCAGTTACTCCCCGGGTCAAGAGACCCAGTACTTC. Its translation is CASSYSPGQETQYF.

This clone has a handful of counts. The V call is TRBV2, the J call TRBJ1-6; tentative D call: TRBD1 (6 bases). Germline values: CDR1 SNHLY, CDR2 FYNNEI. The CDR3 extends over 14 amino acids. V was clipped by 3 bases and J by 8 bases, with 11 bases between them. The CDR3, as DNA: TGTGCCAGCAGTGACAGGGGAGTCCATTCACCCCTCCACTTT. Protein: CASSDRGVHSPLHF.

The chain uses TRBV5-1 and TRBJ1-1; tentative D call: TRBD1 (6 bases). Germline CDR1 reads SGHRS; CDR2 reads YFSETQ. V shed 0 bases and J shed 4 bases, with 7 bases lying between them. There are 13 residues in the CDR3. CDR3 nucleotides: TGCGCCAGCAGCTTGGGAGGGGGCACTGAAGCTTTCTTT. Its translation is CASSLGGGTEAFF.

V usage is TRBV28 and J usage is TRBJ2-1; the match to TRBD1 covers 9 bases. V was pared by 6 bases and J by 3 bases, with 12 bases of the junction left unmatched. CDR1 is MDHEN, CDR2 SYDVKM, per germline. The CDR3 spans 17 residues. DNA for the CDR3: TGTGCCAGCAGGTCACGAACGGGGACAGGGCGCTACAATGAGCAGTTCTTC. This gives the protein CASRSRTGTGRYNEQFF.

This sequence joins TRBV5-1 and TRBJ2-2, with unresolved D. Germline values: CDR1 SGHRS, CDR2 YFSETQ. Trimming pared 0 bases from V and 1 base from J, leaving 7 bases between. The CDR3 loop spans 15 amino acids. CDR3 region: CASSLVAKNTGELFF. As DNA, the CDR3 is TGCGCCAGCAGCTTGGTCGCGAAGAACACCGGGGAGCTGTTTTTT.

CDR3 nucleotides: TGTGCCAGCAGTTTATTCGGGACTAGCGGGGTAGGGGGAGAGACCCAGTACTTC. Residues: CASSLFGTSGVGGETQYF. The chain links TRBV27 to TRBJ2-5; 13 nucleotides line up with TRBD2. The germline CDR1 and CDR2 sequences are MNHEY and SMNVEV (reference sequence). CDR3 length: 18 residues. V lost 1 base and J lost 4; bases outside the gene matches: 9.

This rearrangement joins TRBV3-1 (or the pseudogene TRBV3-2) to TRBJ1-6, with TRBD1 as a possible D gene (5 bases). Deletions cut 4 bases from V and 9 bases from J, with 16 bases between. This CDR3 comprises 15 residues. Germline V lookup: CDR1 LGHDT, CDR2 YNNKEL (reference sequence). CDR3 protein: CASSRGSSRVSPLHF. CDR3 sequence (DNA): TGTGCCAGCAGCCGGGGCAGTTCCAGGGTTTCACCCCTCCACTTT.

The V gene is TRBV5-4, the J gene TRBJ2-2; 7 bases agree with TRBD1. The CDR3 contains 14 residues. Germline CDR1 reads SGHNT; CDR2 reads YYREEE (reference sequence). V dropped 4 bases and J dropped 4; count of bases not matched to a gene: 4. For the CDR3, the DNA is TGTGCCAGCAGCCGCCGGGACAGCACCGGGGAGCTGTTTTTT. This codes for CASSRRDSTGELFF.

The chain uses TRBV3-1 (or the pseudogene TRBV3-2) and TRBJ1-2; D not certain. The CDR3 runs 15 residues. In germline, CDR1 is LGHDT, CDR2 YNNKEL (reference sequence). Between the trimmed V and J ends, which lost 0 bases and 5 bases, there was a span of 13 bases. The CDR3 loop reads CASSQDTGVRYGYTF. The CDR3 DNA reads TGTGCCAGCAGCCAAGATACGGGAGTTCGGTATGGCTACACCTTC.

The chain employs TRBV14 and TRBJ2-3; tentatively, D is TRBD2 (5 bases). CDR3 length equals 14 residues. The V end lost 4 bases, the J end lost 2 bases, and 10 bases lay between the germline ends. CDR1 is SGHDN, CDR2 FVKESK, per germline. The CDR3 DNA reads TGTGCCAGCAGCCCAGACTATTCCACAGATACGCAGTATTTT. Its protein product is CASSPDYSTDTQYF.

This clone occurred once. The rearrangement joins TRBV7-3 to TRBJ2-1, with 9 positions matching TRBD1. Germline lookup yields CDR1 SGHTA and CDR2 FQGTGA. The CDR3 sequence is 15 residues long. V lost 2 bases and J lost 3; bases outside the gene matches: 2. The CDR3 sequence: CASSLGTGRYNEQFF. The CDR3 bases are TGTGCCAGCAGCTTAGGGACAGGGCGCTACAATGAGCAGTTCTTC.

The V and J genes are TRBV6-6 and TRBJ1-3; no reliable D call. The germline V gene has CDR1 MNHNY and CDR2 SVGAGI (reference sequence). The CDR3 runs to 14 residues. V was trimmed by 6 bases and J by 0 bases, leaving 9 bases between them. As DNA, the CDR3 is TGTGCCAGCAGCCCCGCTAGCTCTGGAAACACCATATATTTT. Amino acid sequence: CASSPASSGNTIYF.

The chain has TRBV2 and TRBJ1-1, with unresolved D. Looked up from germline, CDR1 is SNHLY and CDR2 is FYNNEI. The CDR3 has 16 residues. The ends were cut back, 2 bases at V and 7 bases at J, with 20 bases in the middle. CDR3 protein: CASSERMDWRIGEAFF. The DNA of the CDR3 is TGTGCCAGCAGTGAACGTATGGACTGGCGTATCGGTGAAGCTTTCTTT.

The chain employs TRBV3-1 (or the pseudogene TRBV3-2) and TRBJ2-2; D gene ambiguous. V was cut by 2 bases and J by 7 bases, with 8 bases left in between. Germline V CDR1 and CDR2: LGHDT, YNNKEL (reference sequence). This CDR3 is 13 amino acids long. The CDR3, as DNA: TGTGCCAGCAGCCAAAATACAAACGGGGAGCTGTTTTTT. Protein: CASSQNTNGELFF.

This rearrangement joins TRBV27 to TRBJ1-1; D unclear. Trimming removed 1 base at V and 1 base at J, with 4 bases between. This CDR3 is 13 amino acids long. Germline-derived CDR1 and CDR2 are MNHEY and SMNVEV (reference sequence). This CDR3 reads CASSLWANTEAFF. As DNA, the CDR3 is TGTGCCAGCAGTTTATGGGCGAACACTGAAGCTTTCTTT.

V usage is TRBV6-2 or TRBV6-3 and J usage is TRBJ2-1, with D possibly matching TRBD2 (5 bases). The germline V gene encodes CDR1 MNHEY and CDR2 SVGEGT. This CDR3 has 19 amino acids. V was cut by 0 bases and J by 5 bases, with 23 bases left in between. Here the CDR3 reads CASSYSILDLLVTDNEQFF. CDR3 DNA sequence: TGTGCCAGCAGTTACTCTATCCTTGATCTACTAGTAACGGACAATGAGCAGTTCTTC.

The chain couples TRBV3-1 (or the pseudogene TRBV3-2) to TRBJ1-6; 7 bases agree with TRBD1. Germline values: CDR1 LGHDT, CDR2 YNNKEL (reference sequence). CDR3 size: 15 residues. V shed 7 bases, J shed 3 bases, and the junction held 6 bases outside the gene matches. This CDR3 reads CASTAYRGYNSPLHF. Written as DNA, the CDR3 is TGTGCCAGCACCGCATACAGGGGCTATAATTCACCCCTCCACTTT.

V is TRBV15 and J is TRBJ2-7, with D tentatively TRBD2 (6 bases). V lost 3 bases, J lost 0 bases, and 18 bases lay in between. The germline V gene encodes CDR1 LNHNV and CDR2 YYDKDF (reference sequence). CDR3 length: 17 residues. In DNA, the CDR3 is TGTGCCACCAGCAGCACGACGGCGGGGTCGGGCTCCTACGAGCAGTACTTC. This translates into CATSSTTAGSGSYEQYF.